These 3 T cell receptor beta chains share one sample of origin, sequenced in a study of blood T cell repertoires in COVID-19. Profiling relied on immunoSEQ multiplex PCR, and the TCRdb table lists in-frame clones only, not all of them. The sample gives 200,000 to 250,000 clones, roughly 80% of which show up once; about 1.3% is in the top ten. What was sequenced was PBMCs or T cells enriched from blood (not recorded which). These receptors were obtained from a woman aged 40 to 50 with acute COVID-19.

This chain connects TRBV6-5 to TRBJ2-1; TRBD1 aligns across 9 bases. The germline V gene has CDR1 MNHEY and CDR2 SVGAGI. The CDR3 is 14 amino acids. J gave up 13 bases and V 6 bases, and 13 bases lay outside the gene matches. Here the CDR3 reads CASSDPRTGAYQFF. The CDR3 DNA sequence: TGTGCCAGCAGCGACCCTAGGACAGGGGCGTATCAGTTCTTC.

V usage is TRBV29-1 and J usage is TRBJ1-4; 7 positions match TRBD1. V was pared by 0 bases and J by 8 bases, with 6 bases of the junction left unmatched. This CDR3 contains 14 residues. In germline, CDR1 is SQVTM, CDR2 ANQGSEA. The CDR3 loop reads CSVEDRGGGEKLFF. CDR3 coding DNA: TGCAGCGTTGAAGATAGAGGGGGCGGAGAAAAACTGTTTTTT.

The J gene is TRBJ1-5, the V gene TRBV7-9; a possible D gene is TRBD1 (5 bases). Trimming removed 4 bases from V and 9 bases from J, with 19 bases in between. CDR1 is SEHNR and CDR2 is FQNEAQ in the germline V gene (reference sequence). The CDR3 totals 15 residues. This CDR3 is CASSSSGTGQRPQHF. CDR3 DNA sequence: TGTGCCAGCAGCTCCTCCGGGACTGGTCAAAGGCCCCAGCATTTT.